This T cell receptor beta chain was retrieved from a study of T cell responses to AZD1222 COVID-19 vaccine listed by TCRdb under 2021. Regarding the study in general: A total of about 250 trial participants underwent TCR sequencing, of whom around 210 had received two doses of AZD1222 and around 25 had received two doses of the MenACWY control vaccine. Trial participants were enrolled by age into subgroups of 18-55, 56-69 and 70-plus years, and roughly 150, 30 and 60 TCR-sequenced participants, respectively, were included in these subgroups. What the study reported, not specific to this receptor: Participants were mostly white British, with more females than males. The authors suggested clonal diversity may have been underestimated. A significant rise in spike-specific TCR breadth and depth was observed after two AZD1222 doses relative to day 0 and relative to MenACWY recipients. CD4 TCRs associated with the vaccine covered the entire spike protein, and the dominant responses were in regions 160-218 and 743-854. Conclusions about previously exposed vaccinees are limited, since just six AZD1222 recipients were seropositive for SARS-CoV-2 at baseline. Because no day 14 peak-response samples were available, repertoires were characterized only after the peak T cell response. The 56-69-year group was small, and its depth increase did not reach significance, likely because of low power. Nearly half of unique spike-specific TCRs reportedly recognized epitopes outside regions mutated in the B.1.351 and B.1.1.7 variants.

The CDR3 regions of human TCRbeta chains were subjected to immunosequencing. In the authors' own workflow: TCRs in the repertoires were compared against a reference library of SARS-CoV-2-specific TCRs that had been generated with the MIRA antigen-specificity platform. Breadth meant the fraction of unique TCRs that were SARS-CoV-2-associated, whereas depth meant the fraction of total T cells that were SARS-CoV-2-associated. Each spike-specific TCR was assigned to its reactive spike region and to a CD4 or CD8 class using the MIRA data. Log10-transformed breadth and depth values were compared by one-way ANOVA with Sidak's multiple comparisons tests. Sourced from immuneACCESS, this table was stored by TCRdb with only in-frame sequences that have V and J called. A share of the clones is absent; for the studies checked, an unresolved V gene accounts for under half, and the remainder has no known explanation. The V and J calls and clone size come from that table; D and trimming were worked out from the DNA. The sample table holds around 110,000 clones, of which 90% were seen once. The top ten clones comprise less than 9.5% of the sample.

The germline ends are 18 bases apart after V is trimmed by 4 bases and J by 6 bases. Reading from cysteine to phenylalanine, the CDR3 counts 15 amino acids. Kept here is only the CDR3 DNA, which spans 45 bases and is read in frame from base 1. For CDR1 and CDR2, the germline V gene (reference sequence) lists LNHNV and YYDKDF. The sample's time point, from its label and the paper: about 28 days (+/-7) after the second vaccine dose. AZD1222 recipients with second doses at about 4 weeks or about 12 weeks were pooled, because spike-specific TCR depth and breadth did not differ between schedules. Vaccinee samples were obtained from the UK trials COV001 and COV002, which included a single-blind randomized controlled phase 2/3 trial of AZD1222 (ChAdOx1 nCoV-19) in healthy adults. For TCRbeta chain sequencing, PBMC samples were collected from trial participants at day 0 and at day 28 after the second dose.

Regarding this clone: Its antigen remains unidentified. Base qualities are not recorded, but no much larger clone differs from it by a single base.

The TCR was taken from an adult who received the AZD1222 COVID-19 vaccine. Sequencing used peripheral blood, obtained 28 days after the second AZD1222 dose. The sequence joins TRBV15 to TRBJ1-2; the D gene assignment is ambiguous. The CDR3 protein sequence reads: CATSKLDGIGDGYTF. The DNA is TGTGCCACCAGCAAACTAGACGGGATCGGGGATGGCTACACCTTC.